What follows are 14 T cell receptor beta chains derived from one specimen sequenced in a study of cytomegalovirus exposure and HLA in healthy donors. A multiplex PCR was run with 60 Vbeta primers and 13 Jbeta primers. Sequenced by immunoSEQ multiplex PCR; TCRdb stores in-frame clones only, minus some. The repertoire holds 95,000 to 150,000 clones, with roughly 80% as singletons. Sequenced sample: PBMCs. The receptors here all came from a man aged 25-40 years in good health and CMV-seronegative.

A few counts support this clone. This chain connects TRBV28 to TRBJ2-5; tentatively, D is TRBD1 (6 bases). CDR1 is MDHEN, CDR2 SYDVKM, per germline. This CDR3 comprises 15 residues. V lost 3 bases and J 5 bases, leaving 16 bases between the germline ends. The CDR3 DNA sequence: TGTGCCAGCAGTTTGCTCCCAGGGGAGTCGGAGACCCAGTACTTC. As protein: CASSLLPGESETQYF. Complete variable domain (other parts from reference TRBV28 and TRBJ2-5): DVKVTQSSRYLVKRTGEKVFLECVQDMDHENMFWYRQDPGLGLRLIYFSYDVKMKEKGDIPEGYSVSREKKERFSLILESASTNQTSMYLCASSLLPGESETQYFGPGTRLLVL.

The J gene is TRBJ1-2, the V gene TRBV29-1; D gene ambiguous. The CDR3 is 11 amino acids. Germline V gene data show CDR1 as SQVTM and CDR2 as ANQGSEA. V shed 7 bases and J shed 8 bases, with 14 bases lying between them. The CDR3 nucleotides are TGCAGCGACAGTCTTGGGTTCGGCTACACCTTC. As protein: CSDSLGFGYTF.

V usage is TRBV6-5 and J usage is TRBJ1-6, with 9 bases that match TRBD1. In germline, CDR1 is MNHEY, CDR2 SVGAGI. The CDR3 covers 14 residues. Trimming removed 8 bases from V and 9 bases from J; junction bases left unmatched: 8. CDR3 sequence: CASQQGAIGSPLHF. CDR3 coding DNA: TGTGCCAGCCAACAGGGGGCAATTGGTTCACCCCTCCACTTT.

The rearrangement uses TRBV18 and TRBJ1-3; a possible D gene is TRBD1 (6 bases). V was shortened by 3 bases and J by 4 bases, with 16 bases between the two germline ends. There are 16 residues in the CDR3. CDR1 is KGHSH, CDR2 LQKENI, per germline. The CDR3 reads CASSPTFQGIGNTIYF. CDR3 nucleotides: TGTGCCAGCTCACCGACCTTTCAGGGGATCGGAAACACCATATATTTT.

The chain links TRBV28 to TRBJ2-1; 9 bases align to TRBD1. The CDR3 has 17 residues. V shed 2 bases, J shed 5 bases, and the junction held 10 bases outside the gene matches. Germline values: CDR1 MDHEN, CDR2 SYDVKM. CDR3 protein: CASSLALRDRVNNEQFF. The CDR3 nucleotides read TGTGCCAGCAGTTTAGCCCTCCGGGACAGGGTGAACAATGAGCAGTTCTTC.

This chain joins TRBV2 and TRBJ2-2; no clear D gene. CDR1 SNHLY and CDR2 FYNNEI come from the germline V gene. This CDR3 spans 12 amino acids. V was pared by 10 bases and J by 6 bases, with 12 bases between. CDR3 in amino acids: CATHYRPGELFF. The CDR3, as DNA: TGTGCCACTCACTACCGCCCCGGGGAGCTGTTTTTT.

The chain recombines TRBV18 with TRBJ1-3, with a possible D match to TRBD1 (5 bases). Germline V gene lookup returns CDR1 KGHSH and CDR2 LQKENI. The CDR3 is 18 residues long. V lost 0 bases to trimming and J lost 0 bases, with 15 bases between them. The CDR3 reads CASSPPGRTGDSGNTIYF. The CDR3 DNA sequence: TGTGCCAGCTCACCACCGGGGCGAACAGGTGACTCTGGAAACACCATATATTTT.

The CDR3 DNA reads as TGTGCCAGCAGTTACGGGACAGAGTACAATGAGCAGTTCTTC. It codes for CASSYGTEYNEQFF. This rearrangement joins TRBV6-6 to TRBJ2-1; the match to TRBD1 covers 7 bases. Germline CDR1 and CDR2: MNHNY and SVGAGI (reference sequence). The V segment lost 2 bases and the J segment 4 bases; nucleotides outside the gene matches: 2. The CDR3 is 14 amino acids.

The V gene is TRBV28, the J gene TRBJ1-6; 9 positions agree with TRBD1. The CDR3 covers 14 residues. The germline V gene encodes CDR1 MDHEN and CDR2 SYDVKM. The V segment lost 6 bases and the J segment 9 bases; nucleotides outside the gene matches: 6. The CDR3 region has the DNA TGTGCCAGCAGAGAACAGGGGGCGGGTTCACCCCTCCACTTT. Translated, it gives CASREQGAGSPLHF.

This clone was observed once. The rearrangement links TRBV6-6 to TRBJ2-3, with a possible D match to TRBD2 (5 bases). With 8 bases removed from V and 0 bases from J, the gap between germline ends came to 15 bases. The CDR3 sequence is 15 residues long. Germline V gives CDR1 MNHNY, CDR2 SVGAGI (reference sequence). The CDR3 loop reads CASLGRGGSTDTQYF. The DNA for the CDR3 is TGTGCCAGCCTTGGCAGAGGAGGTAGCACAGATACGCAGTATTTT.

The J gene is TRBJ1-5, the V gene TRBV30; TRBD1 matches 8 bases. The CDR3 is 14 residues long. The J segment lost 6 bases and the V segment lost 0 bases, leaving 4 bases of the junction unmatched. In germline, CDR1 is GTSNPN, CDR2 SVGIG (reference sequence). As DNA, the CDR3 is TGTGCCTGGAGTGTAGGCCAGGGGGCTCAGCCCCAGCATTTT. Protein product: CAWSVGQGAQPQHF.

Comments on this clone: Other DNA sequences of this sample code for an identical CDR3. This rearrangement joins TRBV18 to TRBJ1-6, with D tentatively TRBD1 (6 bases). The germline V gene has CDR1 KGHSH and CDR2 LQKENI. The CDR3 totals 14 residues. Deletions cut 3 bases from V and 8 bases from J, with 11 bases between. CDR3 loop: CASSPGGLDSPLHF. CDR3 coding DNA: TGTGCCAGCTCACCCGGGGGGCTGGATTCACCCCTCCACTTT.

The chain recombines TRBV27 with TRBJ1-4; D is unclear. This CDR3 is 14 amino acids long. Germline V gene data show CDR1 as MNHEY and CDR2 as SMNVEV (reference sequence). Trimming stripped 4 bases from V and 8 bases from J, with 14 bases between. The CDR3 protein is CASSSPPRSEKLFF. As DNA, the CDR3 is TGTGCCAGCAGTTCCCCGCCCCGGTCGGAAAAACTGTTTTTT.

The chain employs TRBV19 and TRBJ1-5; no reliable D call. V lost 5 bases, J lost 6 bases, and 14 bases lay in between. Germline loops: CDR1 LNHDA, CDR2 SQIVND (reference sequence). This CDR3 region has 14 residues. The CDR3 reads CASSPEAASQPQHF. The CDR3 DNA follows: TGTGCCAGTAGTCCTGAAGCGGCTAGTCAGCCCCAGCATTTT.